The entry below gives a single T cell receptor (beta chain) sequence along with its context. Its antigen is as yet unknown. This specimen comes from a study of cytomegalovirus exposure and HLA in healthy donors. General study points: Reportedly, fewer N-insertions than the roughly 700-donor mean appeared in an Asian-associated ancestry cluster in a later analysis. HLA restriction was apparent for most CMV-associated TCR beta chains in a later analysis. TCR beta V- and J-gene trimming was later associated with a missense DCLRE1C variant. When a later analysis compared HLA-associated TCR beta chains with equally common others, the HLA-associated chains turned out to be more clonally expanded and to have lower generation probabilities.

The PCR had 60 Vbeta and 13 Jbeta primers. TCRdb keeps only in-frame clones here, not all; method: immunoSEQ multiplex PCR. The sample consists of around 210,000 clones, 75% to 85% of them appearing once. This CDR3 region has 14 residues. Trimming took 7 bases from V and 2 from J; bases not matched to a gene: 7. Germline lookup yields CDR1 LNHDA and CDR2 SQIVND (reference sequence). The source is a woman aged 40 to 50 in good health and CMV-seronegative. Input material: PBMCs. V and J are TRBV19 and TRBJ2-7, with 8 nucleotides matching TRBD2. The CDR3 nucleotides read TGTGCCAGTACCCCAGCGGGAGTGGCCTACGAGCAGTACTTC. This gives the protein CASTPAGVAYEQYF.